Listed below are T cell receptor beta chains from one sample, sequenced in a study of cytomegalovirus exposure and HLA in healthy donors. Profiling relied on immunoSEQ multiplex PCR, and the TCRdb table lists in-frame clones only, not all of them. The sample includes about 140,000 clones, roughly 70% of them seen just once. Sequenced material: PBMCs. The receptors derive from a man aged 30 to 39 in good health and CMV-seronegative. CDR3s include the opening cysteine and the closing phenylalanine or tryptophan. The D gene is left open where the match is weak. Part of the rows lack a size; the others show once, few, many or a class for expanded clones.

cdr3_nt cdr3_aa j_call clone_size d_call v_call
TGTGCCTGGAGTCTCCAGTCCTCTAATGAAAAACTGTTTTTT CAWSLQSSNEKLFF TRBJ1-4 NA NA TRBV30
TGTGCCAGTAGTATAGTGCCCACTAGCGGGGGCTGGGAGACCCAGTACTTC CASSIVPTSGGWETQYF TRBJ2-5 once TRBD2 TRBV19
TGTGCCAGCAGCCCCGGGACAGGGGGAGTACAACAAGAGACCCAGTACTTC CASSPGTGGVQQETQYF TRBJ2-5 few TRBD1 TRBV28
TGTGCCAGCAGCTCTCCCGGGACAGGACTCTATGGCTACACCTTC CASSSPGTGLYGYTF TRBJ1-2 NA TRBD1 TRBV7-2
TGTGCCAGCAGTTATCCTCCGAGTGAGAGAACCCAGTACTTC CASSYPPSERTQYF TRBJ2-5 NA NA TRBV7-9
TGTGCCTGGAGCGCCGGGACAGCTTATAGCAATCAGCCCCAGCATTTT CAWSAGTAYSNQPQHF TRBJ1-5 NA TRBD1 TRBV30
TGTGCCAGCAGCTTGAGAGGGGGCGGAGAGACCCAGTACTTC CASSLRGGGETQYF TRBJ2-5 NA TRBD1 TRBV5-4
TGTGCCTGGAGAAACAGGGCTACGGGCTACACCTTC CAWRNRATGYTF TRBJ1-2 NA NA TRBV30
TGTGCCTGGAGTCGTCCCCCAGGCTCCTACGAGCAGTACTTC CAWSRPPGSYEQYF TRBJ2-7 NA NA TRBV30
TGTGCCAGCAGCCCTGCACTGGATAATTCACCCCTCCACTTT CASSPALDNSPLHF TRBJ1-6 NA NA TRBV27
TGCGCCAGCAGCTTGGGGGGGCTGAACACTGAAGCTTTCTTT CASSLGGLNTEAFF TRBJ1-1 few NA TRBV5-1
TGTGCCAGCACGGACAGGGGCAGGAATCAGCCCCAGCATTTT CASTDRGRNQPQHF TRBJ1-5 once TRBD1 TRBV28
TGTGCCAGTAGTCCCCGGACAGAGTACACCGGGGAGCTGTTTTTT CASSPRTEYTGELFF TRBJ2-2 NA NA TRBV19
TGTGCCAGCAGTTTATGGTCTAGCGGGGGGTATTACAATGAGCAGTTCTTC CASSLWSSGGYYNEQFF TRBJ2-1 NA TRBD2 TRBV28
TGTGCCAGCAGTTACGGGGTCAGGGGCATAGTCCACGAGCAGTACTTC CASSYGVRGIVHEQYF TRBJ2-7 NA NA TRBV6-6
TGTGCCAGCCAACTAACAGGGCGGGATGGCTACACCTTC CASQLTGRDGYTF TRBJ1-2 NA NA TRBV6-1
TGTGCCAGCAGCTTAGGTTTGACAGCCGAAGCTTTCTTT CASSLGLTAEAFF TRBJ1-1 NA NA TRBV11-2
TGTGCCAGCAGTTTATTGTATAGCGGAGGCAATCAGCCCCAGCATTTT CASSLLYSGGNQPQHF TRBJ1-5 NA NA TRBV28
TGCGCCAGCAGCCACCCCGGGACTACCTCCCGGGGGCAGTATTTT CASSHPGTTSRGQYF TRBJ2-3 NA TRBD2 TRBV4-1
TGCAGCGTTGATACCGGGGAAACCTACGAGCAGTACTTC CSVDTGETYEQYF TRBJ2-7 medium-sized NA TRBV29-1
TGTGCCAGCAGCAAAGTGCGGGGGTACTTT CASSKVRGYF TRBJ1-1 NA NA TRBV21-1
TGTGCCAGCACCGAGGACAGGGTTTACGATACGCAGTATTTT CASTEDRVYDTQYF TRBJ2-3 NA TRBD1 TRBV7-9
TGTGCCAGCCGGGAGTCCGGGGGACTAGCGTTCCGGGAGCTGTTTTTT CASRESGGLAFRELFF TRBJ2-2 NA TRBD2 TRBV6-6
TGTGCCAGCAGCTCAGTCCGCAGGGGGCATCGTGGCTACACCTTC CASSSVRRGHRGYTF TRBJ1-2 NA TRBD1 TRBV11-2
TGCGCCAGCAGCTATAGCGGGGGGCTCCTCTACGAGCAGTACTTC CASSYSGGLLYEQYF TRBJ2-7 NA TRBD2 TRBV4-1
TGTGCCAGCAGCTCCCAGACGGGTAGTAATGAAAAACTGTTTTTT CASSSQTGSNEKLFF TRBJ1-4 NA NA TRBV7-9
TGTGCCATATCGGAGACAGGGGTCGGCTACACCTTC CAISETGVGYTF TRBJ1-2 NA TRBD1 TRBV6-6
TGCGCCAGCAGCTTCGACGGGATGAACACTGAAGCTTTCTTT CASSFDGMNTEAFF TRBJ1-1 NA NA TRBV5-1
TGTGCCAGTAGCCTTACAGGGGAGAGTAAAGCTTTCTTT CASSLTGESKAFF TRBJ1-1 NA TRBD1 TRBV19
TGTGCCAGCAGGAGCGGGAGGGTTGCGGAGACCCAGTACTTC CASRSGRVAETQYF TRBJ2-5 NA TRBD2 TRBV28
TGTGCCAGCGAGGACAGGGCACGGGGAAAACTGTTTTTT CASEDRARGKLFF TRBJ1-4 NA TRBD1 TRBV2
TGTGCCAGCAGTTACCCGACAGGGGAAAATGAAAAACTGTTTTTT CASSYPTGENEKLFF TRBJ1-4 NA TRBD1 TRBV6-5
TGTGCCAGCAGCTACCACTGGCAGGGAGGAGAAAAACTGTTTTTT CASSYHWQGGEKLFF TRBJ1-4 NA NA TRBV7-9
TGTGCCAGCAGCTTGGACAGGGCGGCCCAAGAGACCCAGTACTTC CASSLDRAAQETQYF TRBJ2-5 NA NA TRBV5-5
TGTGCCTGGAGTGTCGGGTACACAGATACGCAGTATTTT CAWSVGYTDTQYF TRBJ2-3 few NA TRBV30
TGTGCCAGCAGTTCCCCGGGGGACGGGGAGCTGTTTTTT CASSSPGDGELFF TRBJ2-2 NA NA TRBV6-6
TGCGCCAGCGGCTTAAATCCTTCTCGACAGTATAACTATGGCTACACCTTC CASGLNPSRQYNYGYTF TRBJ1-2 NA NA TRBV5-1
TGTGCCAGCAGCTGGCCTATAGCGGGAGTAAGAGGCAATGAGCAGTTCTTC CASSWPIAGVRGNEQFF TRBJ2-1 NA TRBD2 TRBV7-8
TGTGCCACCTATGAGCGGGAGGGGTACGAGCAGTACTTC CATYEREGYEQYF TRBJ2-7 NA TRBD2 TRBV28
TGTGCCAGCAGTTCCCCGGGTGGGAGGGTTTCCGGGGAGCTGTTTTTT CASSSPGGRVSGELFF TRBJ2-2 NA TRBD2 TRBV28
TGCAGCGGCCGGCTGATAGGGGATGGCTACACCTTC CSGRLIGDGYTF TRBJ1-2 NA NA TRBV29-1
TGTGCCAGCAGTGGCCGACAGGGGGCGTTGGACGAGCAGTACTTC CASSGRQGALDEQYF TRBJ2-7 NA TRBD1 TRBV28